One and the same sample provided the 12 T cell receptor beta chains below, sequenced in a study of T cell responses to AZD1222 COVID-19 vaccine listed by TCRdb under 2021. The meaning of the sample's time point label: about 28 days (+/-7) after the second vaccine dose. Taken with the paper, the label for treatment or condition translates to: meningococcal conjugate vaccine given as trial control. Libraries were constructed by the immunoSEQ multiplex PCR assay. TCRdb took over this immuneACCESS table, retaining in-frame rearrangements with V and J assigned. Such tables are incomplete; in checked studies, under half of the missing clones stem from an unresolved V gene, and the remainder is unexplained. Present in this sample are under 200,000 clones, roughly 92% of which were seen just once. The top ten clonotypes cover about 3.5% of the sample. Sample: peripheral blood, taken 28 days after the second dose of the MenACWY control vaccine. The receptor source for this set is an adult who received the MenACWY meningococcal vaccine as a control.

This chain joins TRBV7-3 and TRBJ2-2; D not resolved. Germline V lookup: CDR1 SGHTA, CDR2 FQGTGA. This CDR3 is 12 amino acids long. Trimming took 5 bases from V and 2 from J, leaving 3 bases between them. CDR3 in amino acids: CASSLNTGELFF. CDR3 sequence (DNA): TGTGCCAGCAGCCTTAACACCGGGGAGCTGTTTTTT. The full variable domain, its missing parts supplied by reference TRBV7-3 and TRBJ2-2, is GAGVSQTPSNKVTEKGKYVELRCDPISGHTALYWYRQSLGQGPEFLIYFQGTGAADDSGLPNDRFFAVRPEGSVSTLKIQRTERGDSAVYLCASSLNTGELFFGEGSRLTVL.

The sample holds one count of this clone. The V and J genes are TRBV19 and TRBJ2-3; D is perhaps TRBD2 (6 bases). Germline V gene sequence: CDR1 LNHDA, CDR2 SQIVND (reference sequence). The CDR3 sequence is 16 residues long. V was pared by 5 bases and J by 0 bases, with 15 bases between. The CDR3 sequence: CASSAPTRPSTDTQYF. In DNA, the CDR3 is TGTGCCAGTAGTGCCCCGACTAGGCCAAGCACAGATACGCAGTATTTT.

The chain joins TRBV30 to TRBJ1-3, with D unclear. The V gene lost 7 bases and the J gene lost 4 bases, with 11 bases spanning the gap. This CDR3 has 12 residues. The germline V gene has CDR1 GTSNPN and CDR2 SVGIG (reference sequence). In DNA form, the CDR3 reads TGTGCCTACCGGACGGCCGGAAACACCATATATTTT. This encodes CAYRTAGNTIYF. The full variable domain, with the rest looked up from reference TRBV30 and TRBJ1-3, is SQTIHQWPATLVQPVGSPLSLECTVEGTSNPNLYWYRQAAGRGLQLLFYSVGIGQISSEVPQNLSASRPQDRQFILSSKKLLLSDSGFYLCAYRTAGNTIYFGEGSWLTVV.

The chain is built from TRBV3-1 (or the pseudogene TRBV3-2) and TRBJ1-1; D gene ambiguous. The CDR3 is 17 amino acids. Germline CDR1 LGHDT, CDR2 YNNKEL (reference sequence). V lost 4 bases to trimming and J lost 4 bases, with 22 bases between them. As DNA, the CDR3 is TGTGCCAGCAGCCTCGGATGGAGCGGATCGCGCGGCACTGAAGCTTTCTTT. The encoded protein is CASSLGWSGSRGTEAFF.

The chain is built from TRBV19 and TRBJ1-2; D is uncertain. Germline values: CDR1 LNHDA, CDR2 SQIVND (reference sequence). Trimming stripped 6 bases from V and 2 bases from J, with 19 bases between. The CDR3 is 16 amino acids. The CDR3 loop is CASSSAGAMGNYGYTF. The CDR3 DNA reads TGTGCCAGTAGCTCCGCCGGAGCGATGGGGAACTATGGCTACACCTTC.

This chain joins TRBV19 and TRBJ1-4, with 7 bases identical to TRBD1. V was pared by 8 bases and J by 7 bases, with 7 bases of the junction left unmatched. This CDR3 has 13 amino acids. Germline assignment: CDR1 LNHDA and CDR2 SQIVND (reference sequence). The CDR3 loop is CASRQGGGEKLFF. Here the CDR3 DNA reads TGTGCCAGTCGACAGGGCGGGGGTGAAAAACTGTTTTTT.

This chain connects TRBV7-9 to TRBJ1-2; no clear D gene. Germline CDR1 and CDR2: SEHNR and FQNEAQ (reference sequence). This CDR3 comprises 14 residues. Between the trimmed V and J ends, which lost 1 base and 4 bases, there was a span of 10 bases. In DNA, the CDR3 is TGTGCCAGCAGCTTAGTGGGCAGGACCTATGGCTACACCTTC. Its translation: CASSLVGRTYGYTF.

This clone was observed a single time. This chain connects TRBV7-9 to TRBJ1-6; D ambiguous. The CDR3 length is 14 residues. The germline gives CDR1 SEHNR, CDR2 FQNEAQ (reference sequence). Trimming cost V 1 base and J 9 bases, with 10 bases left between them. The DNA for the CDR3 is TGTGCCAGCAGCTTAGATCCTGACGGTTCACCCCTCCACTTT. Encoded protein: CASSLDPDGSPLHF.

This chain joins TRBV6-5 and TRBJ1-2; TRBD1 matches 7 bases. This CDR3 is 14 amino acids long. V was pared by 6 bases and J by 7 bases, with 11 bases of the junction left unmatched. Per germline, CDR1 MNHEY and CDR2 SVGAGI. CDR3 loop: CASRPPSRTGGYTF. Written as DNA, the CDR3 is TGTGCCAGCAGGCCGCCGTCCCGGACAGGTGGCTACACCTTC.

The gene calls are TRBV21-1 and TRBJ2-7; no DNA check was done on the table's D call, TRBD1. TRBV21-1 is a pseudogene locus. The CDR3 has 17 residues. The CDR3 DNA reads TGTGCCAGCAGCAAAAACTCAGACAGGGGGGTTGCCTACGAGCAGTACTTC. Protein: CASSKNSDRGVAYEQYF.

This clone was counted a single time. The genes are TRBV11-2 and TRBJ2-1; D gene unclear. The germline V gene has CDR1 SGHAT and CDR2 FQNNGV. The CDR3 is made up of 11 amino acids. Trimming pared 3 bases from V and 12 bases from J, leaving 9 bases between. CDR3 protein: CASSLGGRQFF. CDR3 DNA sequence: TGTGCCAGCAGCTTGGGTGGTAGGCAGTTCTTC.

The table lists this clone with a count of one. The rearrangement uses TRBV28 and TRBJ2-2; a possible D gene is TRBD2 (5 bases). Per the germline V gene, CDR1 is MDHEN and CDR2 is SYDVKM. CDR3 length: 16 residues. Trimming removed 7 bases from V and 5 bases from J, with 20 bases in between. DNA for the CDR3: TGTGCCAGCACCACCCTGAGGGCAGGTCGGACCGGGGAGCTGTTTTTT. Protein: CASTTLRAGRTGELFF. The variable domain in full, completed from reference TRBV28 and TRBJ2-2, reads DVKVTQSSRYLVKRTGEKVFLECVQDMDHENMFWYRQDPGLGLRLIYFSYDVKMKEKGDIPEGYSVSREKKERFSLILESASTNQTSMYLCASTTLRAGRTGELFFGEGSRLTVL.